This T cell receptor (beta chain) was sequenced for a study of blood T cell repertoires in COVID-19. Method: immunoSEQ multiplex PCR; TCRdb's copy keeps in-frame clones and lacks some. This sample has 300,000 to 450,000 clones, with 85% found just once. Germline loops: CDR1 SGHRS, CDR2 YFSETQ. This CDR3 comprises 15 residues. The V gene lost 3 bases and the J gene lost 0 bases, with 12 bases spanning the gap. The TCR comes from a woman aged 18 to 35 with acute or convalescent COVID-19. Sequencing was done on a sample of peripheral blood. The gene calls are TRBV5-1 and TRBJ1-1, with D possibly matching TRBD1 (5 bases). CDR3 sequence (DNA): TGCGCCAGCAGCTATGACAGCCTCATGAACACTGAAGCTTTCTTT. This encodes CASSYDSLMNTEAFF.